One and the same sample provided the 11 T cell receptor beta chains below, sequenced in a study of blood T cell repertoires in COVID-19 (dated by TCRdb to between 2020 and 2021). The library was produced with the immunoSEQ multiplex PCR assay. Entries here come from immuneACCESS through TCRdb and include only in-frame sequences with V and J called. Some clones fail to appear in such tables; in the studies checked, an unresolved V gene covers under half of the shortfall, and the cause of the remainder is unknown. This sample comprises about 110,000 clones, roughly 71% of them detected only once. Of the sample, roughly 6.2% falls within the top ten clones. The sequenced sample consisted of peripheral blood. The receptors originated from a man older than 75 with acute or convalescent COVID-19.

The J gene is TRBJ1-2, the V gene TRBV5-1; weak D call: TRBD1 (6 bases). V was clipped by 0 bases and J by 7 bases, with 19 bases between them. CDR3 length: 16 amino acids. Germline V lookup: CDR1 SGHRS, CDR2 YFSETQ. In nucleotides, the CDR3 is TGCGCCAGCAGCTTGGACGCAATTCCAGGGGCAGGTGGCTACACCTTC. The encoded protein is CASSLDAIPGAGGYTF.

V gene TRBV5-5 combines with J gene TRBJ2-1; 8 nucleotides match TRBD2. Trimming removed 7 bases from V and 6 bases from J; junction bases left unmatched: 9. The CDR3 is 14 amino acids. Per the germline V gene, CDR1 is SGHKS and CDR2 is YYEKEE (reference sequence). The DNA for the CDR3 is TGTGCCAGCCGGTTTGATAGCGGGATCAATGAGCAGTTCTTC. This encodes CASRFDSGINEQFF.

J is TRBJ2-3 and V is TRBV7-9, with TRBD2 matching 7 bases. V trimming: 0 bases; J trimming: 3 bases; junction bases outside the gene matches: 3. The germline V gene encodes CDR1 SEHNR and CDR2 FQNEAQ (reference sequence). The CDR3 runs to 15 residues. The CDR3 sequence is CASSLAGGVTDTQYF. The CDR3 coding sequence is TGTGCCAGCAGCTTAGCGGGAGGGGTAACAGATACGCAGTATTTT.

The V call is TRBV5-6, the J call TRBJ2-5; D unresolved. V lost 0 bases and J lost 2, with 11 bases in between. Germline lookup yields CDR1 SGHDT and CDR2 YYEEEE. There are 15 residues in the CDR3. CDR3: CASSLGVAGQETQYF. The CDR3 DNA follows: TGTGCCAGCAGCTTGGGGGTGGCAGGACAAGAGACCCAGTACTTC.

V gene TRBV3-1 (or the pseudogene TRBV3-2) combines with J gene TRBJ2-1; TRBD2 matches 14 bases. V lost 4 bases to trimming and J lost 5 bases; unmatched junction nucleotides: 1. CDR3 length: 15 residues. Germline loops: CDR1 LGHDT, CDR2 YNNKEL (reference sequence). The CDR3 is CASSRGLAGDNEQFF. In DNA, the CDR3 is TGTGCCAGCAGCCGGGGACTAGCGGGAGACAATGAGCAGTTCTTC.

The CDR3 coding sequence is TGTGCCAGCAGAAGGGGACAGGGTCAGGGTCAGCCCCAGCATTTT. Its translation: CASRRGQGQGQPQHF. This sequence joins TRBV2 and TRBJ1-5; 9 nucleotides agree with TRBD1. CDR1 and CDR2 from the germline V gene are SNHLY and FYNNEI. This CDR3 is 15 amino acids long. With V trimmed by 6 bases and J by 6 bases, 9 bases remained unmatched.

The chain combines TRBV30 with TRBJ2-7, with 9 bases lining up with TRBD2. Germline lookup yields CDR1 GTSNPN and CDR2 SVGIG (reference sequence). V dropped 5 bases and J dropped 6; count of bases not matched to a gene: 8. The CDR3 sequence is 13 residues long. CDR3 region: CAWGRAGGPEQYF. CDR3 sequence (DNA): TGTGCCTGGGGTCGAGCGGGAGGCCCCGAGCAGTACTTC.

This clone occurred once. This chain links TRBV29-1 with TRBJ2-4; 10 bases fit TRBD2. CDR1 is SQVTM, CDR2 ANQGSEA, per germline. V shed 4 bases, J shed 8 bases, and the junction held 11 bases outside the gene matches. The CDR3 is made up of 15 amino acids. The DNA of the CDR3 is TGCAGCGTTGGAGGGGTAGCGGGAGGAGAGGACATTCAGTACTTC. Translated: CSVGGVAGGEDIQYF.

Concerning this clone itself: Distinct nucleotide sequences in the sample also encode this CDR3. The chain is built from TRBV5-4 and TRBJ2-3, with TRBD2 matching 11 bases. CDR3 length: 15 amino acids. Germline CDR1 SGHNT, CDR2 YYREEE (reference sequence). Trimming removed 4 bases from V and 6 bases from J; junction bases left unmatched: 7. The CDR3 protein is CASSLRTSGSDTQYF. Here the CDR3 DNA reads TGTGCCAGCAGCCTGAGGACTAGCGGGTCGGATACGCAGTATTTT.

The J gene is TRBJ2-5, the V gene TRBV12-3 or TRBV12-4, with D possibly matching TRBD2 (5 bases). CDR3 length: 13 residues. V lost 5 bases and J 5 bases, leaving 12 bases between the germline ends. The CDR3 protein is CASSKDGVETQYF. Here the CDR3 DNA reads TGTGCCAGCAGTAAGGACGGGGTGGAGACCCAGTACTTC.

This clone was counted a single time. The chain joins TRBV4-3 to TRBJ2-1, with D tentatively TRBD1 (5 bases). This CDR3 has 14 residues. Trimming stripped 4 bases from V and 6 bases from J, with 13 bases between. Germline CDR1 reads LGHNA; CDR2 reads YSLEER. The CDR3: CASSPRAYSNEQFF. The CDR3 nucleotides read TGCGCCAGCAGCCCCAGGGCTTATAGCAATGAGCAGTTCTTC.